This TCR beta chain was documented in a study of vaccination effects on CD4 cells after COVID-19. About the research overall: Wells each received around 2.1 million PBMC, cultured with 10 IU/ml IL-2 and 10 ug/ml peptides.

Broader study findings: Marked contraction was observed in infection-induced and vaccine-induced clones late after vaccination.

It was after around 10 days of culture that CD4+ T cells were isolated. As their vaccination, participants received two doses of either BNT162b2 or mRNA-1273. None of the vaccinated had previously contracted SARS-CoV-2, and their nucleocapsid antibodies tested negative. Clones were sequenced by immunoSEQ multiplex PCR, and TCRdb holds only the in-frame ones, with some missing. This repertoire shows more than 60,000 clones, about 67% found once; its top ten account for about 2.3%. As to this clone: Antigen unknown.

The source of this sequence is a human donor who received a COVID-19 vaccine. The sample was CD4+ T cells from PBMCs cultured without peptide, taken after COVID-19 vaccination.

The CDR3 here is CASSVLAGDLETQYF. CDR3 sequence (DNA): TGTGCCAGCAGCGTCCTAGCGGGAGATTTAGAGACCCAGTACTTC. The rearrangement joins TRBV9 to TRBJ2-5, with 10 positions matching TRBD2. The CDR3 spans 15 residues. J was trimmed by 4 bases and V by 2 bases; bases with no gene match: 5. Germline CDR1 SGDLS, CDR2 YYNGEE.